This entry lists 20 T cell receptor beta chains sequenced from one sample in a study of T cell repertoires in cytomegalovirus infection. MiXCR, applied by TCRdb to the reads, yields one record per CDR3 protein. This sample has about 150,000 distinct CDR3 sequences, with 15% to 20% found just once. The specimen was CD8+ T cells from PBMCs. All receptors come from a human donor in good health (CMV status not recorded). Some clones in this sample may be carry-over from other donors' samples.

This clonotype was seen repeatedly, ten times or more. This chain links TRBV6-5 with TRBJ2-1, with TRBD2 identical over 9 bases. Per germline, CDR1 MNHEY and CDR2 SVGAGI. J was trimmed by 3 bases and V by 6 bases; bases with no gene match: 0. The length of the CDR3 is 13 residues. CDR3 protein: CASRREGYNEQFF. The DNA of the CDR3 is TGTGCCAGCAGGCGGGAGGGCTACAATGAGCAGTTCTTC.

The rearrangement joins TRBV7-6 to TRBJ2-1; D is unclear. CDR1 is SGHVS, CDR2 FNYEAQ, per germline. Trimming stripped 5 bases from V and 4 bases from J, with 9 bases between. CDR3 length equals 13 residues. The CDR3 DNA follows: TGTGCCAGCAGCATCCTTCCGTACAATGAGCAGTTCTTC. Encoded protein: CASSILPYNEQFF.

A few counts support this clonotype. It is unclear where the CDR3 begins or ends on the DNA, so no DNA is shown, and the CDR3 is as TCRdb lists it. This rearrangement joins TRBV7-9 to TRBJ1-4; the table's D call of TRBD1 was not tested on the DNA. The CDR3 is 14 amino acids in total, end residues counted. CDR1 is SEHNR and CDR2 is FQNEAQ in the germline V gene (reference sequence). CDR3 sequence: CASSSSRGREKLFF.

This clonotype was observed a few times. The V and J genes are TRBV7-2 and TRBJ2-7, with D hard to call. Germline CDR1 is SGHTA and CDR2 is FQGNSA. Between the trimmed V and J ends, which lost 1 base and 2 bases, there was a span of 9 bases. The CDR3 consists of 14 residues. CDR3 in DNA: TGTGCCAGCAGCTTAGGGTTTTTACCCTACGAGCAGTACTTC. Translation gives CASSLGFLPYEQYF.

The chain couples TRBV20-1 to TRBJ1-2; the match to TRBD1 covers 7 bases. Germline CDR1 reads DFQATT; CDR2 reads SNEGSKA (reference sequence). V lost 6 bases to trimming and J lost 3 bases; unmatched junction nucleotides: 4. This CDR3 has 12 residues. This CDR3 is CSANTGDYGYTF. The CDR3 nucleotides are TGCAGTGCAAATACAGGGGACTATGGCTACACCTTC.

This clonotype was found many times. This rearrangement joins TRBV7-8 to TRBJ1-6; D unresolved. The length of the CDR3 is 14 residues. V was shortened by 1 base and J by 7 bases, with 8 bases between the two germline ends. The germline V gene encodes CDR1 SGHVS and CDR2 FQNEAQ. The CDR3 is CASSLERSNSPLHF. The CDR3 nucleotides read TGTGCCAGCAGCTTAGAAAGATCCAATTCACCCCTCCACTTT.

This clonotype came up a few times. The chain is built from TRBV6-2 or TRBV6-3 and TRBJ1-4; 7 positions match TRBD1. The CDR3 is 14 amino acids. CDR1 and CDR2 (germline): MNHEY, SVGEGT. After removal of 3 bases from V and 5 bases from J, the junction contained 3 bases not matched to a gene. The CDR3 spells CASSYPGQNEKLFF. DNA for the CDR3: TGTGCCAGCAGTTATCCGGGACAGAATGAAAAACTGTTTTTT.

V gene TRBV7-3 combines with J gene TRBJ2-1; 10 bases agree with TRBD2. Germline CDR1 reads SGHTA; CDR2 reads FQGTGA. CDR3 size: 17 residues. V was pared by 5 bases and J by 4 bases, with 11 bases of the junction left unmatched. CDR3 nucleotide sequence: TGTGCCAGCAGCCCTCTAGCGGGAGAAATTTCTTACAATGAGCAGTTCTTC. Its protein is CASSPLAGEISYNEQFF. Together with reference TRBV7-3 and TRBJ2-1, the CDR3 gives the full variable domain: GAGVSQTPSNKVTEKGKYVELRCDPISGHTALYWYRQSLGQGPEFLIYFQGTGAADDSGLPNDRFFAVRPEGSVSTLKIQRTERGDSAVYLCASSPLAGEISYNEQFFGPGTRLTVL.

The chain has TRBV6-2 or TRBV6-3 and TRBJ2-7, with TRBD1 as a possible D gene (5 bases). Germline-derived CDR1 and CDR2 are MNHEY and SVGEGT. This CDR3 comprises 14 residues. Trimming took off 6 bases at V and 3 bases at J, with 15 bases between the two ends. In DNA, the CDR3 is TGTGCCAGCAGGCCCCCCAGGGTTCACTACGAGCAGTACTTC. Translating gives CASRPPRVHYEQYF.

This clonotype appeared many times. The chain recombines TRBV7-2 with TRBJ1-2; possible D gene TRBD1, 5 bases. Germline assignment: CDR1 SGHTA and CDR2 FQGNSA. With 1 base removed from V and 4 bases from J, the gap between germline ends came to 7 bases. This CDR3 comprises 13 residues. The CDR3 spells CASSLGQFYGYTF. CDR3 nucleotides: TGTGCCAGCAGCTTAGGACAGTTCTATGGCTACACCTTC. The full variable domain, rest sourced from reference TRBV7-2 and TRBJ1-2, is GAGVSQSPSNKVTEKGKDVELRCDPISGHTALYWYRQSLGQGLEFLIYFQGNSAPDKSGLPSDRFSAERTGGSVSTLTIQRTQQEDSAVYLCASSLGQFYGYTFGSGTRLTVV.

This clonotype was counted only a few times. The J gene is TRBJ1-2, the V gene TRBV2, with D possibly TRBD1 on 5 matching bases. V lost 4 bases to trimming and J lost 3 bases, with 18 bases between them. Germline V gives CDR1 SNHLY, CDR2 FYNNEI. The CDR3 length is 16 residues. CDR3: CASSASGSGRDYGYTF. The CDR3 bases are TGTGCCAGCAGTGCCTCCGGTTCGGGCAGGGACTATGGCTACACCTTC.

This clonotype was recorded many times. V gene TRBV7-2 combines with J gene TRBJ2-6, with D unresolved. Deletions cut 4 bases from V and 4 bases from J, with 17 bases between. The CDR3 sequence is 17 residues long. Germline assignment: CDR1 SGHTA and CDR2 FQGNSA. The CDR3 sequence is CASSSTRKLTGANVLTF. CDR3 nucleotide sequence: TGTGCCAGCAGCTCCACACGGAAGCTAACAGGGGCCAACGTCCTGACTTTC. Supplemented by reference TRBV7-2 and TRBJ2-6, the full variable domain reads GAGVSQSPSNKVTEKGKDVELRCDPISGHTALYWYRQSLGQGLEFLIYFQGNSAPDKSGLPSDRFSAERTGGSVSTLTIQRTQQEDSAVYLCASSSTRKLTGANVLTFGAGSRLTVL.

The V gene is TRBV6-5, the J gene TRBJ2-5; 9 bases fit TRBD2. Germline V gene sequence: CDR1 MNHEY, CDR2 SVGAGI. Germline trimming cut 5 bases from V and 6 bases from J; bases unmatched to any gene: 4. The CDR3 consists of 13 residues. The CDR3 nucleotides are TGTGCCAGCAGTCTAGCGGGGAGTCAGACCCAGTACTTC. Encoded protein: CASSLAGSQTQYF.

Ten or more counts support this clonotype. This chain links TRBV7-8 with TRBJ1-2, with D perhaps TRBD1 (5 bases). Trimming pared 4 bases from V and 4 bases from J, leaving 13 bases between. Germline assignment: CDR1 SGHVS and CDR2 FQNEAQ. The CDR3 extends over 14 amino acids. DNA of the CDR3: TGTGCCAGCAGCTCTTTAGGGGAAATCTATGGCTACACCTTC. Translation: CASSSLGEIYGYTF.

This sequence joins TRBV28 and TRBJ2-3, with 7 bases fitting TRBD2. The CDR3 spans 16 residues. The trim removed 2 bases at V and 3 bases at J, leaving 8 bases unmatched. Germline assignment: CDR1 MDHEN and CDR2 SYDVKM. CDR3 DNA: TGTGCCAGCAGTTTAAAGGGACTACGTACGACAGATACGCAGTATTTT. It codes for CASSLKGLRTTDTQYF.

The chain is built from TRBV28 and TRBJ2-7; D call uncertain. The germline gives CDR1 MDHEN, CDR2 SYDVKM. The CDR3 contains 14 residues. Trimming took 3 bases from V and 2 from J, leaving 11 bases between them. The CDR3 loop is CASSLIDRTYEQYF. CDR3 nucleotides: TGTGCCAGCAGTTTGATCGACCGGACCTACGAGCAGTACTTC.

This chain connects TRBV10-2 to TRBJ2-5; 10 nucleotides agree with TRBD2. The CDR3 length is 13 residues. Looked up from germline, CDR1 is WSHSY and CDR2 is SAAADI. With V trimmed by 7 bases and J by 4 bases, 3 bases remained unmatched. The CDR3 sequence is CASTAGGRETQYF. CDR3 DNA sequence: TGCGCCAGCACAGCGGGAGGGCGAGAGACCCAGTACTTC.

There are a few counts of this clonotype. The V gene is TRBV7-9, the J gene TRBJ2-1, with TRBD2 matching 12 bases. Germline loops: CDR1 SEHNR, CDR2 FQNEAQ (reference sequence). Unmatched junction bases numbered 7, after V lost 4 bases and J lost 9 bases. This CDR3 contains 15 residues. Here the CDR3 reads CASSWPLAGGLEQFF. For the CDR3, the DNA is TGTGCCAGCAGCTGGCCACTAGCGGGAGGCCTTGAGCAGTTCTTC.

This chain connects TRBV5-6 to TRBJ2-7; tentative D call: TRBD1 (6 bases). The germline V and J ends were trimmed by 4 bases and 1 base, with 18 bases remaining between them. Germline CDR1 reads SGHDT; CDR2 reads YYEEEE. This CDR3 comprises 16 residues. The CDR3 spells CASSGRWDTSSYEQYF. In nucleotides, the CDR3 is TGTGCCAGCAGCGGACGCTGGGACACCTCTTCCTACGAGCAGTACTTC.

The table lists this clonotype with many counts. CDR3 DNA: TGTGCCAGCAGTGACCCGTTCGACCCCTACGAGCAGTACTTC. Translating gives CASSDPFDPYEQYF. V gene TRBV7-6 combines with J gene TRBJ2-7; D unclear. The germline gives CDR1 SGHVS, CDR2 FNYEAQ. Trimming cost V 6 bases and J 2 bases, with 14 bases left between them. The length of the CDR3 is 14 residues. The full variable domain, rest sourced from reference TRBV7-6 and TRBJ2-7, is GAGVSQSPRYKVTKRGQDVALRCDPISGHVSLYWYRQALGQGPEFLTYFNYEAQQDKSGLPNDRFSAERPEGSISTLTIQRTEQRDSAMYRCASSDPFDPYEQYFGPGTRLTVT.